The 13 T cell receptor beta chains presented below share a single source sample, sequenced in a study of tumor-infiltrating lymphocytes in glioblastoma multiforme. TCRB libraries came from RNA via three nested multiplex PCR rounds. TCRdb reanalysed the multiplex PCR reads using MiXCR and keeps one entry per CDR3 protein. Of over 10,000 distinct CDR3 sequences in the sample, under 70% were seen once. The source material was brain tumor tissue. The receptors originated from a male donor with glioblastoma.

Worth noting for this clonotype: This may be a read error, as it is one base from a much larger clone. This chain uses TRBV24-1 with TRBJ2-3; no clear D gene. CDR1 KGHDR and CDR2 SFDVKD come from the germline V gene. The CDR3 runs 13 residues. V gave up 5 bases and J gave up 2 bases, with 7 bases separating them. DNA of the CDR3: TGTGCCACCAGTGCGGCTAACACAGATACGCAGTATTTT. Amino acids: CATSAANTDTQYF.

V gene TRBV11-2 combines with J gene TRBJ2-7; 9 nucleotides match TRBD1. CDR3 size: 16 residues. After removal of 0 bases from V and 4 bases from J, the junction contained 7 bases not matched to a gene. CDR1 and CDR2 from the germline V gene are SGHAT and FQNNGV. CDR3 DNA: TGTGCCAGCAGCTTAGATCGGTACAGGGGGCTTTACGAGCAGTACTTC. Residues: CASSLDRYRGLYEQYF.

A note on this clonotype: The CDR3 ends on some other residue instead of the conserved phenylalanine or tryptophan, so this is likely a read error. The rearrangement links TRBV29-1 to TRBJ2-7; weak D call: TRBD1 (5 bases). This CDR3 has 13 residues. Looked up from germline, CDR1 is SQVTM and CDR2 is ANQGSEA. DNA of the CDR3: TGCAGCGTTGATGACCAGGGCTCCTACCAGCAGTACTCC. Translation gives CSVDDQGSYQQYS.

V is TRBV28 and J is TRBJ1-6; D is unresolved. This CDR3 spans 16 amino acids. V lost 2 bases and J 4 bases, leaving 12 bases between the germline ends. Germline lookup yields CDR1 MDHEN and CDR2 SYDVKM. The CDR3: CASSLVGSWYNSPLHF. In nucleotides, the CDR3 is TGTGCCAGCAGTTTAGTGGGGTCTTGGTATAATTCACCCCTCCACTTT.

This clonotype occurred once. The chain couples TRBV9 to TRBJ2-1; D gene unclear. CDR3 length: 11 amino acids. Germline loops: CDR1 SGDLS, CDR2 YYNGEE. With 3 bases removed from V and 10 bases from J, the gap between germline ends came to 8 bases. The CDR3 bases are TGTGCCAGCAGCGCATCCGCGGAGCAGTTCTTC. It yields the protein CASSASAEQFF. The whole variable domain, remainder taken from reference TRBV9 and TRBJ2-1, is DSGVTQTPKHLITATGQRVTLRCSPRSGDLSVYWYQQSLDQGLQFLIQYYNGEERAKGNILERFSAQQFPDLHSELNLSSLELGDSALYFCASSASAEQFFGPGTRLTVL.

V usage is TRBV7-2 and J usage is TRBJ2-7; the match to TRBD1 covers 7 bases. Germline-derived CDR1 and CDR2 are SGHTA and FQGNSA. This CDR3 is 14 amino acids long. V lost 1 base, J lost 2 bases, and 2 bases stayed unmatched. The CDR3 coding sequence is TGTGCCAGCAGCTTAGGAGGACAGGCCTACGAGCAGTACTTC. This encodes CASSLGGQAYEQYF. The whole variable domain, filled in from reference TRBV7-2 and TRBJ2-7, reads GAGVSQSPSNKVTEKGKDVELRCDPISGHTALYWYRQSLGQGLEFLIYFQGNSAPDKSGLPSDRFSAERTGGSVSTLTIQRTQQEDSAVYLCASSLGGQAYEQYFGPGTRLTVT.

To note about this clonotype: A read error may explain this, as a much larger clone is one base away. This chain joins TRBV28 and TRBJ1-4; 8 bases match TRBD1. This CDR3 region has 13 residues. CDR1 MDHEN and CDR2 SYDVKM come from the germline V gene. CDR3 amino acids: CASSPTGVEELFF. CDR3 DNA: TGTGCCAGCAGTCCGACAGGGGTTGAAGAACTGTTTTTT.

V gene TRBV10-3 combines with J gene TRBJ2-7, with 10 bases fitting TRBD1. There are 16 residues in the CDR3. Germline lookup yields CDR1 ENHRY and CDR2 SYGVKD. Trimming took 3 bases from V and 1 from J; bases not matched to a gene: 6. CDR3 nucleotides: TGTGCCATCAGTGACTTCCGGGACAGGGGATCCTACGAGCAGTACTTC. Protein: CAISDFRDRGSYEQYF.

The V gene is TRBV6-1, the J gene TRBJ1-5, with a weak D call TRBD1 (6 bases). The germline V gene encodes CDR1 MNHNS and CDR2 SASEGT. V was cut by 7 bases and J by 7 bases, with 26 bases left in between. The CDR3 covers 17 residues. For the CDR3, the DNA is TGTGCCAGCACCCTGAGGGGTAGGGGTGGGGGGCTCCAGCCCCAGCATTTT. It translates to CASTLRGRGGGLQPQHF.

The chain employs TRBV5-5 and TRBJ2-1, with TRBD2 matching over 7 bases. Per the germline V gene, CDR1 is SGHKS and CDR2 is YYEKEE (reference sequence). This CDR3 comprises 15 residues. J lost 5 bases, V lost 4 bases, and 9 bases had no gene match. The CDR3 is CASSAPGGSNNEQFF. The DNA of the CDR3 is TGTGCCAGCAGCGCCCCTGGCGGGAGCAACAATGAGCAGTTCTTC.

As concerns this clonotype: The junction shows a germline mismatch at one end, possibly a read error. The genes are TRBV10-3 and TRBJ2-7; 8 bases fit TRBD2. Germline CDR1 reads ENHRY; CDR2 reads SYGVKD. The CDR3 is 14 amino acids. DNA of the CDR3: TGTACCATCAGCCTAACTAGCGGAAGTAGCGAGCAGTACTTC. This encodes CTISLTSGSSEQYF.

The CDR3 DNA sequence: TGTGCCAGCAGCTCGGGACAGGGATATTCAGATACGCAGTATTTT. Protein product: CASSSGQGYSDTQYF. The rearrangement uses TRBV11-3 and TRBJ2-3, with 9 bases lining up with TRBD1. The CDR3 has 15 amino acids. After removal of 4 bases from V and 4 bases from J, the junction contained 6 bases not matched to a gene. CDR1 is SGHNT, CDR2 YENEEA, per germline.

Concerning this clonotype itself: Possible read error: a much larger clone is one base away. The chain has TRBV6-2 or TRBV6-3 and TRBJ2-1, with a weak D call TRBD2 (6 bases). This CDR3 is 13 amino acids long. CDR1 MNHEY and CDR2 SVGEGT come from the germline V gene. The CDR3 protein is CASRPGGVKEQSF. In nucleotides, the CDR3 is TGTGCCAGCAGACCCGGGGGAGTCAAAGAGCAGTCCTTC.